The 17 T cell receptor beta chains given below trace back to one sample, sequenced in a study of shared clonotypes between healthy human individuals. Assay: immunoSEQ multiplex PCR; the TCRdb copy retains only in-frame clones and omits some. The table has roughly 2.5 million clones, around nine tenths seen once. Sequenced input: naive CD4+ T cells sorted from blood. Subset in this sample: CD45RA+ positively selected. The origin of the receptors is a man aged 18 to 30 in good health.

This clone was observed once. This sequence joins TRBV10-3 and TRBJ2-3, with D unclear. The ends were cut back, 2 bases at V and 3 bases at J, with 9 bases in the middle. The CDR3 contains 14 residues. Per the germline V gene, CDR1 is ENHRY and CDR2 is SYGVKD. The DNA for the CDR3 is TGTGCCATCAGTGAGAGCCAGGCGACAGATACGCAGTATTTT. Its protein is CAISESQATDTQYF.

Details on this clone: In the same sample, other DNA sequences code for this CDR3. CDR3 sequence reads: CASSLAMNTEAFF. In nucleotides, the CDR3 is TGTGCCAGCAGCTTAGCGATGAACACTGAAGCTTTCTTT. This chain connects TRBV7-9 to TRBJ1-1, with D unresolved. Germline assignment: CDR1 SEHNR and CDR2 FQNEAQ (reference sequence). Trimming took off 0 bases at V and 0 bases at J, with 2 bases between the two ends. CDR3 length: 13 amino acids.

The genes are TRBV18 and TRBJ2-1; a possible D gene is TRBD1 (6 bases). Trimming removed 6 bases at V and 9 bases at J, with 21 bases between. Germline values: CDR1 KGHSH, CDR2 LQKENI. The length of the CDR3 is 15 residues. The CDR3 reads CASSPGTMGVGEQFF. CDR3 sequence (DNA): TGTGCCAGCTCCCCCGGGACAATGGGGGTTGGTGAGCAGTTCTTC.

The chain uses TRBV12-5 and TRBJ2-5; 10 bases match TRBD2. The junction had 3 bases not matched to a gene; V was cut back by 2 bases and J by 3 bases. This CDR3 contains 15 residues. Germline CDR1 reads LGHNT; CDR2 reads FRNRAP. Written as DNA, the CDR3 is TGTGCTAGTGGTTTGCGGACTAGCGGCAAAGAGACCCAGTACTTC. The encoded protein is CASGLRTSGKETQYF.

As to this clone: Other DNA sequences in the sample encode the same CDR3. V is TRBV18 and J is TRBJ1-1, with TRBD1 matching 7 bases. Per germline, CDR1 KGHSH and CDR2 LQKENI. The length of the CDR3 is 14 residues. V was clipped by 3 bases and J by 3 bases; unmatched bases: 4. The CDR3 region is CASSPRQGDTEAFF. The CDR3 bases are TGTGCCAGCTCACCTAGACAGGGCGACACTGAAGCTTTCTTT.

This chain connects TRBV9 to TRBJ1-6; D call uncertain. Trimming pared 0 bases from V and 6 bases from J, leaving 7 bases between. Germline V CDR1 and CDR2: SGDLS, YYNGEE. CDR3 size: 14 residues. The CDR3 DNA reads as TGTGCCAGCAGCGTAGAACCCCGTAATTCACCCCTCCACTTT. It encodes CASSVEPRNSPLHF.

The chain combines TRBV11-2 with TRBJ2-7; possible D gene TRBD1, 5 bases. The CDR3 covers 15 residues. The V gene's germline CDR1 is SGHAT and CDR2 FQNNGV. V was cut by 0 bases and J by 1 base, with 10 bases left in between. The CDR3 DNA sequence: TGTGCCAGCAGCTTAGATCAGGGTAGGTCCTACGAGCAGTACTTC. It encodes CASSLDQGRSYEQYF.

Worth noting for this clone: This CDR3 is also generated by other DNA sequences in the sample. The chain combines TRBV2 with TRBJ1-1; D perhaps matches TRBD1 (6 bases). Germline CDR1 reads SNHLY; CDR2 reads FYNNEI. This CDR3 is built from 13 residues. V dropped 6 bases and J dropped 0 bases, with 8 bases sitting between them. This chain's CDR3 is CASSTGMNTEAFF. The CDR3 DNA sequence: TGTGCCAGCAGCACAGGGATGAACACTGAAGCTTTCTTT.

This chain links TRBV4-1 with TRBJ1-3, with D uncertain. The CDR3 runs to 12 residues. V shed 10 bases and J shed 1 base, with 8 bases lying between them. CDR1 is MGHRA and CDR2 is YSYEKL in the germline V gene. The CDR3 loop reads CATVSSGNTIYF. CDR3 coding DNA: TGCGCCACCGTGTCGTCTGGAAACACCATATATTTT.

The chain is built from TRBV19 and TRBJ1-1; D gene uncertain. V was pared by 5 bases and J by 2 bases, with 15 bases between. The CDR3 is made up of 15 amino acids. Germline CDR1 is LNHDA and CDR2 is SQIVND (reference sequence). CDR3 nucleotide sequence: TGTGCCAGTAGTTTAGGTGGTACATCCAACACTGAAGCTTTCTTT. Amino acids: CASSLGGTSNTEAFF.

In the case of this clone: Other nucleotide sequences in the sample specify the same CDR3. The rearrangement uses TRBV10-3 and TRBJ1-4, with TRBD1 identical over 9 bases. Germline trimming cut 4 bases from V and 5 bases from J; bases unmatched to any gene: 2. Germline assignment: CDR1 ENHRY and CDR2 SYGVKD. This CDR3 contains 14 residues. The CDR3 is CAISAGQGNEKLFF. As DNA, the CDR3 is TGTGCCATCAGTGCGGGACAGGGAAATGAAAAACTGTTTTTT.

The chain has TRBV16 and TRBJ1-6, with 9 nucleotides matching TRBD1. The germline gives CDR1 KGHSY, CDR2 FQNENV. J was trimmed by 10 bases and V by 4 bases; bases with no gene match: 8. CDR3 length: 15 residues. The CDR3 is CASSPTGQGESPLHF. In nucleotides, the CDR3 is TGTGCCAGCAGCCCAACGGGACAGGGAGAATCACCCCTCCACTTT.

The chain uses TRBV5-1 and TRBJ2-5, with TRBD2 as a possible D gene (7 bases). The CDR3 is made up of 15 amino acids. CDR1 and CDR2 (germline): SGHRS, YFSETQ. V lost 5 bases, J lost 2 bases, and 16 bases lay in between. Written as DNA, the CDR3 is TGCGCCAGCAGACAAGAGGGGGGGATTCAAGAGACCCAGTACTTC. Residues: CASRQEGGIQETQYF.

The gene calls are TRBV10-3 and TRBJ2-3, with 10 bases fitting TRBD2. The ends lost 3 bases at V and 4 bases at J; junction bases unmatched: 13. Germline lookup yields CDR1 ENHRY and CDR2 SYGVKD. This CDR3 is built from 18 residues. In DNA form, the CDR3 reads TGTGCCATCAGTGACATGGTACTAGCGGGGAAAGGCGCAGATACGCAGTATTTT. Its translation: CAISDMVLAGKGADTQYF.

The V and J genes are TRBV7-9 and TRBJ1-1; D remains unclear. The CDR3 consists of 13 residues. With 11 bases removed from V and 1 base from J, the gap between germline ends came to 14 bases. Looked up from germline, CDR1 is SEHNR and CDR2 is FQNEAQ (reference sequence). The CDR3 is CAGSLVGNTEAFF. CDR3 sequence (DNA): TGTGCCGGATCCCTAGTTGGGAACACTGAAGCTTTCTTT.

This CDR3 reads CASRSGNSYEQYF. The DNA of the CDR3 is TGTGCCAGCAGGAGCGGGAACTCTTACGAGCAGTACTTC. V gene TRBV7-2 combines with J gene TRBJ2-7, with 7 positions matching TRBD2. The germline V gene has CDR1 SGHTA and CDR2 FQGNSA. With V trimmed by 6 bases and J by 4 bases, 6 bases remained unmatched. The CDR3 is 13 residues long.

V and J are TRBV7-8 and TRBJ1-4, with D unresolved. Germline V CDR1 and CDR2: SGHVS, FQNEAQ. Trimming pared 5 bases from V and 7 bases from J, leaving 8 bases between. The CDR3 length is 12 residues. CDR3 residues: CASSRVGEKLFF. The CDR3 region has the DNA TGTGCCAGCAGCCGGGTTGGTGAAAAACTGTTTTTT. Looking up the rest from reference TRBV7-8 and TRBJ1-4 gives the full variable domain: GAGVSQSPRYKVAKRGQDVALRCDPISGHVSLFWYQQALGQGPEFLTYFQNEAQLDKSGLPSDRFFAERPEGSVSTLKIQRTQQEDSAVYLCASSRVGEKLFFGSGTQLSVL.